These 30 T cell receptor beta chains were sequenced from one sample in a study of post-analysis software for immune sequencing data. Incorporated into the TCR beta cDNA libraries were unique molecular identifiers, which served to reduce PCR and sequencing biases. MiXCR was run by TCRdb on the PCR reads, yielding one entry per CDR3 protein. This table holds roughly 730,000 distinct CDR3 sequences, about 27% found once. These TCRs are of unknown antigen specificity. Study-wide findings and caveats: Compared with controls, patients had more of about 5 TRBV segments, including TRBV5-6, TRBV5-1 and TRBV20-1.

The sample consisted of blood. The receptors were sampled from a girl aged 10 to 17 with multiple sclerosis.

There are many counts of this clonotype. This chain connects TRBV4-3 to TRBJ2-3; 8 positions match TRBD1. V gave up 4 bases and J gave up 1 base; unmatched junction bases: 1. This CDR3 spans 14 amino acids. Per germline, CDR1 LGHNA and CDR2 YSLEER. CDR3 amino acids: CASSPTGGTDTQYF. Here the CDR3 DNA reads TGCGCCAGCAGCCCGACAGGGGGCACAGATACGCAGTATTTT.

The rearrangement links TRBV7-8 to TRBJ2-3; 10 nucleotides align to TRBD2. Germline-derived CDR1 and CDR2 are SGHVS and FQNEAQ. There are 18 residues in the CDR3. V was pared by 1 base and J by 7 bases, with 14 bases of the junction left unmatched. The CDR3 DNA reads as TGTGCCAGCAGCTTAGAAGGGGCTAGCGGGAGCGACGTGAATACGCAGTATTTT. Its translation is CASSLEGASGSDVNTQYF.

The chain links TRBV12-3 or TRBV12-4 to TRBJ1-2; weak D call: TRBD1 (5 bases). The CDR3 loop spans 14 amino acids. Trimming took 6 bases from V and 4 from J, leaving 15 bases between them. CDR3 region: CASSTPAGIYGYTF. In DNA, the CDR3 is TGTGCCAGCAGCACGCCCGCAGGGATCTATGGCTACACCTTC.

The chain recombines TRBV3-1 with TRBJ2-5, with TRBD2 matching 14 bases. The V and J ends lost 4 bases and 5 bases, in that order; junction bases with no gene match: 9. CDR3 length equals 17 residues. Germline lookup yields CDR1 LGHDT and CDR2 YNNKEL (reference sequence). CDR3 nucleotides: TGTGCCAGCAGCCGCCCGAGGGGACTAGCGGGAGACGAGACCCAGTACTTC. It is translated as CASSRPRGLAGDETQYF.

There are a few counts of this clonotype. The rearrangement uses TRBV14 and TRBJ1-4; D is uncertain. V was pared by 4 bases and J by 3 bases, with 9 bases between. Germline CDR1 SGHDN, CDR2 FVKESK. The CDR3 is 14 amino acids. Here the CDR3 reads CASSRPSSNEKLFF. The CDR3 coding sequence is TGTGCCAGCAGCCGGCCCTCCTCTAATGAAAAACTGTTTTTT.

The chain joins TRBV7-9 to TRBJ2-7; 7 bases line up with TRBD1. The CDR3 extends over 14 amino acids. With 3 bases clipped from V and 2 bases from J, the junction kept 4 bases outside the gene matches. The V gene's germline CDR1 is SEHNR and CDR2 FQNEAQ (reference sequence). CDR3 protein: CASSLIDRAYEQYF. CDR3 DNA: TGTGCCAGCAGCTTGATCGACAGGGCCTACGAGCAGTACTTC.

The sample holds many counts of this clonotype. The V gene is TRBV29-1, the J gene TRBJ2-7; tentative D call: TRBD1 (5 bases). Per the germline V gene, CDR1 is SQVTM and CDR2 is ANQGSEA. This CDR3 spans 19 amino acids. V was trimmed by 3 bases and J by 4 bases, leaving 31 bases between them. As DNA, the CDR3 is TGCAGCGTTGAGGTTAGACAGTCCTTCCGAGAACGAAGAAAATACGAGCAGTACTTC. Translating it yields CSVEVRQSFRERRKYEQYF.

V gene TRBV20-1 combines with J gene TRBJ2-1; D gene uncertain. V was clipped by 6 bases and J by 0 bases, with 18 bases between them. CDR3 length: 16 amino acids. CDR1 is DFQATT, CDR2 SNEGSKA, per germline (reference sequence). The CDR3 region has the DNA TGCAGTGCACCATCGGTGGGCCCCAGCTCCTACAATGAGCAGTTCTTC. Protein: CSAPSVGPSSYNEQFF.

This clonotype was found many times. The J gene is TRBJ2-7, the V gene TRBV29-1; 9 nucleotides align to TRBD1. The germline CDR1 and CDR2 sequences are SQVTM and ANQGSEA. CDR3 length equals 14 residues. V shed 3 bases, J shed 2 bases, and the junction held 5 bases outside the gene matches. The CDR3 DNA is TGCAGCGTTGAGGACAGGGGCCTTGCCTACGAGCAGTACTTC. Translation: CSVEDRGLAYEQYF.

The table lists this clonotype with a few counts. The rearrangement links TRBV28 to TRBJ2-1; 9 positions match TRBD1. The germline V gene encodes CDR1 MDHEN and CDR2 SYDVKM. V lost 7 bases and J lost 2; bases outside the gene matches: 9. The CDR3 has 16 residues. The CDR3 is CASTPLGQGTYNEQFF. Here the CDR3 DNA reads TGTGCCAGCACCCCCCTCGGACAGGGGACCTACAATGAGCAGTTCTTC. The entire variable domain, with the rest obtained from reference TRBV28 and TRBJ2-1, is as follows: DVKVTQSSRYLVKRTGEKVFLECVQDMDHENMFWYRQDPGLGLRLIYFSYDVKMKEKGDIPEGYSVSREKKERFSLILESASTNQTSMYLCASTPLGQGTYNEQFFGPGTRLTVL.

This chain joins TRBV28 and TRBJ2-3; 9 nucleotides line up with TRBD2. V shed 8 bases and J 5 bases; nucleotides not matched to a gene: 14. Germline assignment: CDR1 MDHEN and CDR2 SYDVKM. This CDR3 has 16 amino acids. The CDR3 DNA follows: TGTGCCAGCCTGGGGGGCGGGGGGGCCTTTCAAGATACGCAGTATTTT. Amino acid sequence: CASLGGGGAFQDTQYF.

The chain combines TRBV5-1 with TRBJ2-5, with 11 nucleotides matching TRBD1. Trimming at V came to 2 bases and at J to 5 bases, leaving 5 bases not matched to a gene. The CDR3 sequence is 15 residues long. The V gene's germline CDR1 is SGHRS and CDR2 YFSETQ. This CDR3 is CASSFPDRGQETQYF. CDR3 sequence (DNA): TGCGCCAGCAGCTTCCCGGACAGGGGGCAGGAGACCCAGTACTTC.

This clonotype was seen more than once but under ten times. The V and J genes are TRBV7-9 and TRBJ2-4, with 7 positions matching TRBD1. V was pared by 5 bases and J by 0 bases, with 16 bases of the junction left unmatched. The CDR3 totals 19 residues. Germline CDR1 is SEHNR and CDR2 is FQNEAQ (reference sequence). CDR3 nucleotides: TGTGCCAGCAGCCCCGGACTTAGGGGGCTAACCAGAGCCAAAAACATTCAGTACTTC. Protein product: CASSPGLRGLTRAKNIQYF.

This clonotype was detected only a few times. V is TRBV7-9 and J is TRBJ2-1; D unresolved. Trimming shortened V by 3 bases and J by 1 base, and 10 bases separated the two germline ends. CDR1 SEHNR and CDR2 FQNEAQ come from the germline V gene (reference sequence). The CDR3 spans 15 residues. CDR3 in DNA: TGTGCCAGCAGCTTCCTAGTGGGATCCTACAATGAGCAGTTCTTC. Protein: CASSFLVGSYNEQFF.

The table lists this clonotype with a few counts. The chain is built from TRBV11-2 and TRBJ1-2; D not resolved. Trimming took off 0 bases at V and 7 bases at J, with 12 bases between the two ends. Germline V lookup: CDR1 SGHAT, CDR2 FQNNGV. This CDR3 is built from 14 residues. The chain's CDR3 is CASSLDPGRGGYTF. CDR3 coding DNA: TGTGCCAGCAGCTTAGATCCAGGCCGGGGTGGCTACACCTTC.

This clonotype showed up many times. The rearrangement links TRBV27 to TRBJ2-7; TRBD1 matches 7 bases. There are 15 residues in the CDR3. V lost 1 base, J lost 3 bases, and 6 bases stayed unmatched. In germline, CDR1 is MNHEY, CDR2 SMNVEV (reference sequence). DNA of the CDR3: TGTGCCAGCAGTTTATACCAGGGGGACCTCTACGAGCAGTACTTC. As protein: CASSLYQGDLYEQYF.

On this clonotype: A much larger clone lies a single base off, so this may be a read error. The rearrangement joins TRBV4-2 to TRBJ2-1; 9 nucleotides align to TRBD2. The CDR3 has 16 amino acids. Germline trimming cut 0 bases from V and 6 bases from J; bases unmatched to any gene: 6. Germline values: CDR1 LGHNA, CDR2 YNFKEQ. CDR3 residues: CASSQDERGASNEQFF. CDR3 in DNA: TGTGCCAGCAGCCAAGATGAGCGGGGGGCCAGCAATGAGCAGTTCTTC.

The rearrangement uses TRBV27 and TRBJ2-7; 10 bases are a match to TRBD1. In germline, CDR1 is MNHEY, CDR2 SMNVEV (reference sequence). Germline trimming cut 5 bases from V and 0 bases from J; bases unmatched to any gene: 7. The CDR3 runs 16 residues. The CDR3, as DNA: TGTGCCAGCAGTCCCCTCGGGACAGGGGCCTCCTACGAGCAGTACTTC. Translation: CASSPLGTGASYEQYF.

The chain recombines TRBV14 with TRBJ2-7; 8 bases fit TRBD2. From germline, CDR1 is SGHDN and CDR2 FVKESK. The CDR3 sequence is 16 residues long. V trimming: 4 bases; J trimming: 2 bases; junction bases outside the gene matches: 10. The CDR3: CASSPDLRGVTYEQYF. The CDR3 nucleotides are TGTGCCAGCAGCCCTGATTTGCGGGGGGTGACCTACGAGCAGTACTTC.

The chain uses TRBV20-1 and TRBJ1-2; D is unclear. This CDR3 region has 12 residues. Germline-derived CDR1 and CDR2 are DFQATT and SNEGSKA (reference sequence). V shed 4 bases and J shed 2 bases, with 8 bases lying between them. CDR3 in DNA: TGCAGTGCTAATCAGGTCAACTATGGCTACACCTTC. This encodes CSANQVNYGYTF.

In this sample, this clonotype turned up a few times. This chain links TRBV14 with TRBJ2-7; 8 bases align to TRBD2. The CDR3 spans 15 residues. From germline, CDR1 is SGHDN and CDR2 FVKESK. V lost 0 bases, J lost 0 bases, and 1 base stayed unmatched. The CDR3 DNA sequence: TGTGCCAGCAGCCAAGAGGCGGGAGGCTCCTACGAGCAGTACTTC. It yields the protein CASSQEAGGSYEQYF.

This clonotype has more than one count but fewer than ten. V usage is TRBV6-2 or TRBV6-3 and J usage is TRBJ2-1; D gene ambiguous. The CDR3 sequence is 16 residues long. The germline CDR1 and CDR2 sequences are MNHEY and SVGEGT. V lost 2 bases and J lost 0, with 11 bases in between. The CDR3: CASSYPRHRSYNEQFF. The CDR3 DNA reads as TGTGCCAGCAGTTACCCCCGACACCGCTCCTACAATGAGCAGTTCTTC.

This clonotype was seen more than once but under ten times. In DNA form, the CDR3 reads TGCAGCGTTGGGGGAGAAGGACAGGTCAGAAGGCACAATGAGCAGTTCTTC. Its translation is CSVGGEGQVRRHNEQFF. The V call is TRBV29-1, the J call TRBJ2-1, with 7 bases fitting TRBD1. Unmatched junction bases numbered 17, after V lost 4 bases and J lost 5 bases. CDR1 and CDR2 from the germline V gene are SQVTM and ANQGSEA. The CDR3 runs to 17 residues.

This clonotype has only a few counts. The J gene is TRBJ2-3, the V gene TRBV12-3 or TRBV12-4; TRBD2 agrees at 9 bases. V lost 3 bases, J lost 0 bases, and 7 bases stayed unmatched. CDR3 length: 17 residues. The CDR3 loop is CASSFRAGGSSTDTQYF. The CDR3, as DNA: TGTGCCAGCAGTTTCCGAGCGGGGGGTTCTAGCACAGATACGCAGTATTTT.

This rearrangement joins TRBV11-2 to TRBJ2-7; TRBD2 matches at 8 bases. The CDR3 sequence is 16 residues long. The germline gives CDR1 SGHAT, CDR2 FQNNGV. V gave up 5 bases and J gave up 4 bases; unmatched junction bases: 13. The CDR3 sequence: CASSPFSGTARYEQYF. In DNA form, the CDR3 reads TGTGCCAGCAGCCCCTTTAGCGGGACGGCCCGTTACGAGCAGTACTTC. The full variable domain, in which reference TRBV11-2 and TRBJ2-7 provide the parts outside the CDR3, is EAGVAQSPRYKIIEKRQSVAFWCNPISGHATLYWYQQILGQGPKLLIQFQNNGVVDDSQLPKDRFSAERLKGVDSTLKIQPAKLEDSAVYLCASSPFSGTARYEQYFGPGTRLTVT.

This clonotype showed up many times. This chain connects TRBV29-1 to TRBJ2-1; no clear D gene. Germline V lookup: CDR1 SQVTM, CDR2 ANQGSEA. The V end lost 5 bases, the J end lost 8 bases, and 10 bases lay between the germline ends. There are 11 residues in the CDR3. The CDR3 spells CSVTRLDEQFF. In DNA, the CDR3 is TGCAGCGTTACCAGGTTGGATGAGCAGTTCTTC.

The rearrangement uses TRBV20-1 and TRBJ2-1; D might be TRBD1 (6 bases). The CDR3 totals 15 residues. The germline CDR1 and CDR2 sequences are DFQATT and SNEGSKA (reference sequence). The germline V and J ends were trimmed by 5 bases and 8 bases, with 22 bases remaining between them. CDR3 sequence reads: CSAESFQGIGDEQFF. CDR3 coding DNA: TGCAGTGCTGAGAGTTTTCAGGGGATCGGCGATGAGCAGTTCTTC.

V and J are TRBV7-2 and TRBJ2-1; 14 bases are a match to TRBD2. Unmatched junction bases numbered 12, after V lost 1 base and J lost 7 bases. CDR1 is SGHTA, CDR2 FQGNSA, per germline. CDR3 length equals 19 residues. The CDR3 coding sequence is TGTGCCAGCAGCTTAGTGACTAGCGGGAGGGGACCGGGGTCTAATGAGCAGTTCTTC. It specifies CASSLVTSGRGPGSNEQFF. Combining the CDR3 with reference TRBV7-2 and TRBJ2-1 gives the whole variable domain GAGVSQSPSNKVTEKGKDVELRCDPISGHTALYWYRQSLGQGLEFLIYFQGNSAPDKSGLPSDRFSAERTGGSVSTLTIQRTQQEDSAVYLCASSLVTSGRGPGSNEQFFGPGTRLTVL.

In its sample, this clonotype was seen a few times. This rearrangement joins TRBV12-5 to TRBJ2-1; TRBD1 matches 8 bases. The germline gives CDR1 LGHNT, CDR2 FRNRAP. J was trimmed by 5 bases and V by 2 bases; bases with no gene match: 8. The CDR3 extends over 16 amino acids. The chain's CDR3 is CASGLPGQVGDNEQFF. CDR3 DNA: TGTGCTAGTGGTTTGCCGGGACAGGTTGGAGACAATGAGCAGTTCTTC.

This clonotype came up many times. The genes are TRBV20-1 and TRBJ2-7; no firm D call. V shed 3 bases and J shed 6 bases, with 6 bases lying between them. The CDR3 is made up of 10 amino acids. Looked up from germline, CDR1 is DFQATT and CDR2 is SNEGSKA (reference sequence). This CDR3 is CSASQAEQYF. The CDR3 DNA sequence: TGCAGTGCTAGTCAGGCCGAGCAGTACTTC.